Each of the 31 T cell receptor beta chains below was sequenced from the same sample in a study of cytomegalovirus exposure and HLA in healthy donors. The PCR contained 60 Vbeta and 13 Jbeta primers. Measured with immunoSEQ multiplex PCR; TCRdb has only the in-frame clones, and not every one. The data show 180,000 or so clones, around 78% seen once. What was sequenced was PBMCs. Receptors were obtained from a woman aged 25-40 years in good health and CMV-seropositive.

This chain links TRBV2 with TRBJ1-4; TRBD1 matches at 9 bases. V shed 3 bases and J 8 bases; nucleotides not matched to a gene: 4. The CDR3 totals 14 residues. CDR1 and CDR2 from the germline V gene are SNHLY and FYNNEI. CDR3 coding DNA: TGTGCCAGCAGTGAGGGACAGGGCGGGGAAAAACTGTTTTTT. The encoded protein is CASSEGQGGEKLFF.

The CDR3 DNA is TGTGCCTGGAGTCCCGGGACAGTGAACACTGAAGCTTTCTTT. As protein: CAWSPGTVNTEAFF. This chain links TRBV30 with TRBJ1-1; TRBD1 aligns across 7 bases. From germline, CDR1 is GTSNPN and CDR2 SVGIG (reference sequence). The J segment lost 0 bases and the V segment lost 2 bases, leaving 3 bases of the junction unmatched. The CDR3 runs 14 residues.

Of note for this clone: The same CDR3 arises from other DNA sequences in this sample as well. DNA of the CDR3: TGTGCCAGCTCACCAGTACGGGAGAACACTGAAGCTTTCTTT. Translated, it gives CASSPVRENTEAFF. The V call is TRBV18, the J call TRBJ1-1; no firm D call. Germline-derived CDR1 and CDR2 are KGHSH and LQKENI. The CDR3 has 14 amino acids. Trimming removed 2 bases at V and 1 base at J, with 8 bases between. Combining the CDR3 with reference TRBV18 and TRBJ1-1 gives the whole variable domain NAGVMQNPRHLVRRRGQEARLRCSPMKGHSHVYWYRQLPEEGLKFMVYLQKENIIDESGMPKERFSAEFPKEGPSILRIQQVVRGDSAAYFCASSPVRENTEAFFGQGTRLTVV.

This clone was seen a few times. This chain connects TRBV6-5 to TRBJ2-7; possibly TRBD2 for D (6 bases). The CDR3 is 14 residues long. Germline CDR1 is MNHEY and CDR2 is SVGAGI. V lost 6 bases and J lost 6, with 18 bases in between. CDR3 residues: CASSPIGGRGEQYF. The DNA for the CDR3 is TGTGCCAGCAGCCCAATTGGAGGGAGAGGCGAGCAGTACTTC.

In this sample, this clone turned up once. Relative to the germline gene, one junction end is altered; a read error may explain this. The CDR3 loop reads CSAEQGIGRWNTEAFF. CDR3 coding DNA: TGCAGCGCTGAACAGGGGATCGGTAGGTGGAACACTGAAGCTTTCTTT. J is TRBJ1-1 and V is TRBV29-1; 7 bases agree with TRBD1. Germline loops: CDR1 SQVTM, CDR2 ANQGSEA. CDR3 length equals 16 residues.

Comments on this clone: The sample holds other DNA sequences that translate to the same CDR3. CDR3 sequence reads: CASSQGLAGGADTQYF. The CDR3 DNA reads TGCGCCAGCAGCCAAGGACTAGCGGGAGGGGCAGATACGCAGTATTTT. The rearrangement links TRBV4-3 to TRBJ2-3; 14 bases line up with TRBD2. J gave up 4 bases and V 1 base, and 1 base lay outside the gene matches. Germline V gives CDR1 LGHNA, CDR2 YSLEER. The length of the CDR3 is 16 residues.

The chain couples TRBV4-3 to TRBJ2-7; 7 nucleotides agree with TRBD2. The germline gives CDR1 LGHNA, CDR2 YSLEER. The CDR3 spans 16 residues. V trimming: 4 bases; J trimming: 5 bases; junction bases outside the gene matches: 14. The CDR3: CASSRYRDPSGNEQYF. The CDR3 nucleotides are TGCGCCAGCAGCCGGTACCGGGACCCGAGCGGGAACGAGCAGTACTTC.

The V and J genes are TRBV30 and TRBJ2-6; no firm D call. Germline V CDR1 and CDR2: GTSNPN, SVGIG (reference sequence). Trimming pared 1 base from V and 0 bases from J, leaving 4 bases between. The CDR3 runs to 14 residues. DNA for the CDR3: TGTGCCTGGAGTGCAGGCTCTGGGGCCAACGTCCTGACTTTC. Translated: CAWSAGSGANVLTF.

The chain has TRBV5-1 and TRBJ1-1; D is unclear. This CDR3 region has 12 residues. V was cut by 5 bases and J by 0 bases, with 5 bases left in between. Germline CDR1 reads SGHRS; CDR2 reads YFSETQ. Here the CDR3 DNA reads TGCGCCAGCAGATCGGTGAACACTGAAGCTTTCTTT. Its translation is CASRSVNTEAFF.

This chain joins TRBV5-1 and TRBJ2-5; TRBD2 matches 7 bases. The V and J ends lost 9 bases and 2 bases, in that order; junction bases with no gene match: 13. Germline V CDR1 and CDR2: SGHRS, YFSETQ. CDR3 length: 15 residues. The CDR3 spells CATSLRDYIQETQYF. The CDR3 DNA is TGCGCCACCTCCCTTCGGGACTACATACAAGAGACCCAGTACTTC.

The V call is TRBV6-1, the J call TRBJ2-5, with D possibly being TRBD2 (6 bases). Trimming cost V 8 bases and J 10 bases, with 26 bases left between them. CDR3 length equals 15 residues. CDR1 is MNHNS, CDR2 SASEGT, per germline. Written as DNA, the CDR3 is TGTGCCAGCGGGCCGAAGGTCTATGCCGGCGGGGACCAGTACTTC. This gives the protein CASGPKVYAGGDQYF.

The genes are TRBV7-2 and TRBJ2-7; TRBD2 matches at 8 bases. Germline V gene data show CDR1 as SGHTA and CDR2 as FQGNSA. V was clipped by 5 bases and J by 2 bases; unmatched bases: 14. The CDR3 contains 17 residues. CDR3 loop: CASSPPGGTRKAYEQYF. The CDR3 DNA follows: TGTGCCAGCAGCCCTCCTGGAGGGACTAGGAAGGCCTACGAGCAGTACTTC.

This clone is a singleton in its sample. The V and J genes are TRBV19 and TRBJ1-1; D perhaps matches TRBD1 (5 bases). The CDR3 is 15 amino acids. Germline V gene sequence: CDR1 LNHDA, CDR2 SQIVND (reference sequence). Trimming stripped 7 bases from V and 5 bases from J, with 20 bases between. CDR3 bases: TGTGCCAGTACCGATCCCGCCAGGGCGGATACTGAAGCTTTCTTT. Translation: CASTDPARADTEAFF. Supplemented by reference TRBV19 and TRBJ1-1, the full variable domain reads DGGITQSPKYLFRKEGQNVTLSCEQNLNHDAMYWYRQDPGQGLRLIYYSQIVNDFQKGDIAEGYSVSREKKESFPLTVTSAQKNPTAFYLCASTDPARADTEAFFGQGTRLTVV.

This sequence joins TRBV9 and TRBJ2-1; D not certain. The V gene lost 4 bases and the J gene lost 9 bases, with 14 bases spanning the gap. The CDR3 contains 13 residues. Looked up from germline, CDR1 is SGDLS and CDR2 is YYNGEE. The CDR3 reads CASSPLNRAEQFF. In DNA, the CDR3 is TGTGCCAGCAGCCCTCTTAATCGAGCTGAGCAGTTCTTC.

This chain uses TRBV5-4 with TRBJ1-2; D remains ambiguous. Germline CDR1 and CDR2: SGHNT and YYREEE (reference sequence). V was trimmed by 4 bases and J by 7 bases, leaving 17 bases between them. CDR3 length equals 14 residues. CDR3: CASSESYGYGGYTF. The CDR3 DNA reads TGTGCCAGCAGCGAAAGCTACGGTTACGGTGGCTACACCTTC.

Written as DNA, the CDR3 is TGTGCCAGCAGCTTCAAAGGGGGAGCTGAAGCTTTCTTT. Its translation: CASSFKGGAEAFF. The genes are TRBV11-3 and TRBJ1-1, with TRBD1 as a possible D gene (6 bases). The CDR3 totals 13 residues. Deletions cut 3 bases from V and 6 bases from J, with 11 bases between. Germline V gene lookup returns CDR1 SGHNT and CDR2 YENEEA.

The chain recombines TRBV7-9 with TRBJ2-5; D might be TRBD2 (5 bases). V was trimmed by 2 bases and J by 4 bases, leaving 8 bases between them. CDR1 and CDR2 from the germline V gene are SEHNR and FQNEAQ (reference sequence). This CDR3 comprises 13 residues. The CDR3 DNA sequence: TGTGCCAGCAGCTTATCTGCGGGAGAGACCCAGTACTTC. This codes for CASSLSAGETQYF.

The chain employs TRBV28 and TRBJ1-2, with 8 bases aligning to TRBD1. Germline assignment: CDR1 MDHEN and CDR2 SYDVKM. CDR3 length: 15 residues. The V and J ends lost 5 bases and 7 bases, in that order; junction bases with no gene match: 12. The CDR3 loop reads CASSPTDRGSSGYTF. CDR3 DNA: TGTGCCAGCAGTCCCACCGACAGGGGATCCTCTGGCTACACCTTC.

This chain joins TRBV2 and TRBJ1-2; 10 bases map to TRBD1. CDR3 length: 14 amino acids. Germline trimming cut 0 bases from V and 8 bases from J; bases unmatched to any gene: 3. Germline CDR1 and CDR2: SNHLY and FYNNEI. CDR3 in amino acids: CASSEAGQGYGYTF. The CDR3 DNA sequence: TGTGCCAGCAGTGAAGCGGGACAGGGGTACGGCTACACCTTC. Together with reference TRBV2 and TRBJ1-2, the CDR3 gives the full variable domain: EPEVTQTPSHQVTQMGQEVILRCVPISNHLYFYWYRQILGQKVEFLVSFYNNEISEKSEIFDDQFSVERPDGSNFTLKIRSTKLEDSAMYFCASSEAGQGYGYTFGSGTRLTVV.

The chain combines TRBV5-4 with TRBJ1-1; D ambiguous. Germline V gene sequence: CDR1 SGHNT, CDR2 YYREEE (reference sequence). This CDR3 is built from 14 residues. Trimming stripped 1 base from V and 4 bases from J, with 11 bases between. The CDR3 is CASSLSGSSTEAFF. The CDR3 DNA is TGTGCCAGCAGCTTGTCCGGGTCATCCACTGAAGCTTTCTTT.

Only a few counts were recorded for this clone. The chain combines TRBV29-1 with TRBJ2-5, with D possibly being TRBD2 (6 bases). Per the germline V gene, CDR1 is SQVTM and CDR2 is ANQGSEA. The CDR3 sequence is 11 residues long. The V end lost 3 bases, the J end lost 4 bases, and 6 bases lay between the germline ends. The CDR3 spells CSVDSGETQYF. The CDR3 DNA is TGCAGCGTTGATAGCGGAGAGACCCAGTACTTC.

In this sample, this clone turned up a few times. V is TRBV5-1 and J is TRBJ2-7, with 9 nucleotides matching TRBD1. V was clipped by 9 bases and J by 1 base; unmatched bases: 23. CDR3 length: 19 residues. Per germline, CDR1 SGHRS and CDR2 YFSETQ. CDR3 DNA: TGCGCCACCCAGAGAAGCGGGACAGGGCTATCCCCTCCTTCCTACGAGCAGTACTTC. Translated, it gives CATQRSGTGLSPPSYEQYF.

The chain recombines TRBV6-5 with TRBJ2-5; 8 bases are a match to TRBD2. There are 15 residues in the CDR3. Trimming removed 5 bases from V and 6 bases from J; junction bases left unmatched: 11. The V gene's germline CDR1 is MNHEY and CDR2 SVGAGI. CDR3 DNA sequence: TGTGCCAGCAGTATACTAGCGGCCCCCGGGCAGACCCAGTACTTC. This sequence encodes CASSILAAPGQTQYF.

V and J are TRBV11-2 and TRBJ2-6, with D hard to call. This CDR3 contains 13 residues. Trimming shortened V by 7 bases and J by 0 bases, and 4 bases separated the two germline ends. Germline values: CDR1 SGHAT, CDR2 FQNNGV. The CDR3 nucleotides read TGTGCCAGCACACTCTCTGGGGCCAACGTCCTGACTTTC. Encoded protein: CASTLSGANVLTF.

As for this clone: The sample carries other DNA sequences with the same CDR3. This chain links TRBV6-6 with TRBJ1-1; D is unclear. V lost 0 bases, J lost 2 bases, and 4 bases lay in between. There are 13 residues in the CDR3. CDR1 and CDR2 (germline): MNHNY, SVGAGI (reference sequence). CDR3 sequence (DNA): TGTGCCAGCAGTTACTCGAGTAACACTGAAGCTTTCTTT. This encodes CASSYSSNTEAFF.

This clone has just a few counts. J is TRBJ1-1 and V is TRBV5-6; D unclear. CDR1 and CDR2 (germline): SGHDT, YYEEEE. V was pared by 2 bases and J by 6 bases, with 14 bases between. The CDR3 extends over 14 amino acids. CDR3 residues: CASSLQKWMAEAFF. As DNA, the CDR3 is TGTGCCAGCAGCTTACAGAAGTGGATGGCTGAAGCTTTCTTT.

The chain joins TRBV11-2 to TRBJ1-1; TRBD1 might be the D (5 bases). This CDR3 region has 15 residues. The germline gives CDR1 SGHAT, CDR2 FQNNGV. The germline V and J ends were trimmed by 4 bases and 1 base, with 13 bases remaining between them. The CDR3 spells CASSSAGQGNTEAFF. CDR3 in DNA: TGTGCCAGCAGCTCGGCTGGGCAGGGGAACACTGAAGCTTTCTTT. Complete variable domain (other parts from reference TRBV11-2 and TRBJ1-1): EAGVAQSPRYKIIEKRQSVAFWCNPISGHATLYWYQQILGQGPKLLIQFQNNGVVDDSQLPKDRFSAERLKGVDSTLKIQPAKLEDSAVYLCASSSAGQGNTEAFFGQGTRLTVV.

V gene TRBV11-2 combines with J gene TRBJ1-5, with TRBD1 identical over 9 bases. The germline CDR1 and CDR2 sequences are SGHAT and FQNNGV. Trimming at V came to 1 base and at J to 5 bases, leaving 3 bases not matched to a gene. The CDR3 is made up of 15 amino acids. CDR3 sequence reads: CASSLGTGGDQPQHF. CDR3 DNA: TGTGCCAGCAGCTTAGGTACAGGGGGCGATCAGCCCCAGCATTTT.

This chain connects TRBV30 to TRBJ2-7; TRBD1 matches at 10 bases. This CDR3 has 16 amino acids. Germline V gene data show CDR1 as GTSNPN and CDR2 as SVGIG (reference sequence). With V trimmed by 3 bases and J by 6 bases, 14 bases remained unmatched. The CDR3 loop reads CAWRPGQGPPLSEQYF. The CDR3 DNA follows: TGTGCCTGGAGACCGGGACAGGGGCCGCCTTTGAGCGAGCAGTACTTC.

The chain combines TRBV28 with TRBJ1-1; 7 positions match TRBD1. The CDR3 runs 14 residues. Germline lookup yields CDR1 MDHEN and CDR2 SYDVKM. The V gene end was trimmed by 6 bases and the J gene end by 0 bases; junction bases not matched to a gene: 4. This CDR3 reads CASRAGQLNTEAFF. CDR3 DNA: TGTGCCAGCAGGGCGGGACAGTTGAACACTGAAGCTTTCTTT. Full variable domain (remainder filled in from reference TRBV28 and TRBJ1-1): DVKVTQSSRYLVKRTGEKVFLECVQDMDHENMFWYRQDPGLGLRLIYFSYDVKMKEKGDIPEGYSVSREKKERFSLILESASTNQTSMYLCASRAGQLNTEAFFGQGTRLTVV.

This clone was seen only once. The chain has TRBV9 and TRBJ1-3; weak D call: TRBD1 (5 bases). Trimming shortened V by 2 bases and J by 0 bases, and 9 bases separated the two germline ends. This CDR3 region has 15 residues. Germline CDR1 reads SGDLS; CDR2 reads YYNGEE. CDR3 protein: CASSVQGNSGNTIYF. CDR3 bases: TGTGCCAGCAGCGTCCAGGGCAACTCTGGAAACACCATATATTTT.